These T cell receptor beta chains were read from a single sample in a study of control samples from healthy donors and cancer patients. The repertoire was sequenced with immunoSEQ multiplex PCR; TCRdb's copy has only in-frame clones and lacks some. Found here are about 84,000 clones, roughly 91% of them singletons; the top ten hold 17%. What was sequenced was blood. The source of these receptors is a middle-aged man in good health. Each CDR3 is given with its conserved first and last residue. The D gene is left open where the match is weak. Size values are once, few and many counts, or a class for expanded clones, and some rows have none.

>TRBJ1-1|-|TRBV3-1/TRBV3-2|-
TGTGCCAGCAGCCAACACGCGAACACTGAAGCTTTCTTT
CASSQHANTEAFF
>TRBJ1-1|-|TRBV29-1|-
TGCAGCGTTGTACGGGGTCCGAACACTGAAGCTTTCTTT
CSVVRGPNTEAFF
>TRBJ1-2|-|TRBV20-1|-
TGCAGTGCTACCGGGGGTAGTGGCTACACCTTC
CSATGGSGYTF
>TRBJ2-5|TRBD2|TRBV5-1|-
TGCGCCAGCAGAAGCGGGAAAGAGACCCAGTACTTC
CASRSGKETQYF
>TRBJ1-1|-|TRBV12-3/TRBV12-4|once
TGTGCCAGCAGTTCGGGATGGAACACTGAAGCTTTCTTT
CASSSGWNTEAFF
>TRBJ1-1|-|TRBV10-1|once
TGCGCCAGCAGTGGACAGTACACTGAAGCTTTCTTT
CASSGQYTEAFF
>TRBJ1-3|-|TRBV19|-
TGTGCCAGTAGTATAGATATAACAAGGGACGTCGGAAACACCATATATTTT
CASSIDITRDVGNTIYF
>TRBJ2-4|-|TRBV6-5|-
TGTGCCAGCAGTCCTTGGAAGGGGGGCATTCAGTACTTC
CASSPWKGGIQYF
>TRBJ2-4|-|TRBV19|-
TGTGCCAGCAAAGGGTCCGACAGGCCGGGAAACATTCAGTACTTC
CASKGSDRPGNIQYF
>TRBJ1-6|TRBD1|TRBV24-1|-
TGTGCCACCAGTGATTTAGACAGGGTGGATAGAAATTCACCCCTCCACTTT
CATSDLDRVDRNSPLHF
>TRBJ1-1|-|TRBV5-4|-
TGTGCCAGCAGCTTGAAGGTAGGGAACACTGAAGCTTTCTTT
CASSLKVGNTEAFF
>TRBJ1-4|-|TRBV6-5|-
TGTGCCAGCAGTTACTCAATGGGGGAAAAACTGTTTTTT
CASSYSMGEKLFF
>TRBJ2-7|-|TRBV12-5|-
TGTGCGACCGGGAGAGGGCTATCCTACGAGCAGTACTTC
CATGRGLSYEQYF
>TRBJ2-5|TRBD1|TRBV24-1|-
TGTGCCACCAGTATGGGACAGGGGATAAAGACCCAGTACTTC
CATSMGQGIKTQYF
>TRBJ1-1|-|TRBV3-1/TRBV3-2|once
TGTGCCAGCAGCCAAGGGGGGGCGCGGAACACTGAAGCTTTCTTT
CASSQGGARNTEAFF
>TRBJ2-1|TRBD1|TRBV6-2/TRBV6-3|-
TGTGCCAGCAGCTTGACAGGGACACGGGGAAGCTCCTACAATGAGCAGTTCTTC
CASSLTGTRGSSYNEQFF
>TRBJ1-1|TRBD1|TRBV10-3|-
TGTGCCATCAGGACCGGGACAGCGAACACTGAAGCTTTCTTT
CAIRTGTANTEAFF
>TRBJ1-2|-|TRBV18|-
TGTGCCAGCTCCTCAGAGACGGTTTCCTATGGCTACACCTTC
CASSSETVSYGYTF
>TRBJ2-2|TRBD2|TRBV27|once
TGTGCCAGCAGTTTATGGGGTAGCGGGGGGCCGAACACCGGGGAGCTGTTTTTT
CASSLWGSGGPNTGELFF
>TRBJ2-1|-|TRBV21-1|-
TGTGCCAGACCACAGGCCCAGTTCTTC
CARPQAQFF
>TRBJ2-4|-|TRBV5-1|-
TGCGCCAGCAGCTTGGAGCTGGCCGGGGACATTCAGTACTTC
CASSLELAGDIQYF
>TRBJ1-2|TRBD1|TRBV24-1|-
TGTGCCACCAGTGATTTCCCCAGGGGGAACTATGGCTACACCTTC
CATSDFPRGNYGYTF
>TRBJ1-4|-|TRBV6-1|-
TGTGCCAGCAGTGAGTCCACTCCTATGACAGGAGCTAATGAAAAACTGTTTTTT
CASSESTPMTGANEKLFF
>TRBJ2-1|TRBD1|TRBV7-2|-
TGCGCCAGCAGACGACAGGGCAATGAGCAGTTCTTC
CASRRQGNEQFF
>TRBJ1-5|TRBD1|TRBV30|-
TGTGCCTGGGCTAGGGGGCTCAGCCAGCCCCAGCATTTT
CAWARGLSQPQHF